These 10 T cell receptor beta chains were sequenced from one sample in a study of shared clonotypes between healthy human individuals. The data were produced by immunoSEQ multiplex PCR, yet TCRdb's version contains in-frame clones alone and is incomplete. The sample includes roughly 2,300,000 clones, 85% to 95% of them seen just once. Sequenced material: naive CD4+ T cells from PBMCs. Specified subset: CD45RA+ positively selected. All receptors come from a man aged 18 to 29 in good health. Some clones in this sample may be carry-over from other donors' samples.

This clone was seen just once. As DNA, the CDR3 is TGCGCCAGCAGCTCACCTGGGACCGATAATAGCAATCAGCCCCAGCATTTT. Protein product: CASSSPGTDNSNQPQHF. The chain is built from TRBV5-1 and TRBJ1-5, with TRBD1 as a possible D gene (5 bases). The CDR3 is made up of 17 amino acids. Germline loops: CDR1 SGHRS, CDR2 YFSETQ. The V end lost 3 bases, the J end lost 0 bases, and 16 bases lay between the germline ends.

The DNA for the CDR3 is TGTGCCAGCAGCAGTCTCTTCGGGGAGGTGGATACGCAGTATTTT. This translates into CASSSLFGEVDTQYF. The chain uses TRBV11-2 and TRBJ2-3; D possibly corresponds to TRBD2 (6 bases). The CDR3 is made up of 15 amino acids. Germline CDR1 and CDR2: SGHAT and FQNNGV. V lost 5 bases, J lost 6 bases, and 18 bases lay in between.

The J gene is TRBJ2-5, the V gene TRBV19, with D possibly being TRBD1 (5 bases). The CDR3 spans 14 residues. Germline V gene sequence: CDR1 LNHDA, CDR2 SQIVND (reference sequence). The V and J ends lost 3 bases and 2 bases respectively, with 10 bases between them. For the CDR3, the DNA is TGTGCCAGTAGTATGGGTTCAGGGCAAGAGACCCAGTACTTC. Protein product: CASSMGSGQETQYF. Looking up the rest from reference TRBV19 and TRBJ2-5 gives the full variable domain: DGGITQSPKYLFRKEGQNVTLSCEQNLNHDAMYWYRQDPGQGLRLIYYSQIVNDFQKGDIAEGYSVSREKKESFPLTVTSAQKNPTAFYLCASSMGSGQETQYFGPGTRLLVL.

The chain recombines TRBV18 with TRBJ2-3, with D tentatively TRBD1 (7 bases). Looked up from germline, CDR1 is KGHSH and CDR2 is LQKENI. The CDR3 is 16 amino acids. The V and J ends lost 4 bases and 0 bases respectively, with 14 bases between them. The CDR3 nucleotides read TGTGCCAGCTCACAAAGACAGGGAGGTAGCACAGATACGCAGTATTTT. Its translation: CASSQRQGGSTDTQYF.

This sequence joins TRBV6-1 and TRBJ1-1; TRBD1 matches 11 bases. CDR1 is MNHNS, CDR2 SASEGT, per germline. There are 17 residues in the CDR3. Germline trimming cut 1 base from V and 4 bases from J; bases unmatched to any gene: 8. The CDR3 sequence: CASSEEIRTGGRTEAFF. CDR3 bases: TGTGCCAGCAGTGAAGAGATCAGGACAGGGGGCCGCACTGAAGCTTTCTTT.

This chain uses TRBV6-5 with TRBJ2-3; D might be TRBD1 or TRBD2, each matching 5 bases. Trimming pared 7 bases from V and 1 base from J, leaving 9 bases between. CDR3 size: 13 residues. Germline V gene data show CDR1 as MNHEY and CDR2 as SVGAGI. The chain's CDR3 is CASIRDGTDTQYF. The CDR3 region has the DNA TGTGCCAGCATCAGGGACGGCACAGATACGCAGTATTTT.

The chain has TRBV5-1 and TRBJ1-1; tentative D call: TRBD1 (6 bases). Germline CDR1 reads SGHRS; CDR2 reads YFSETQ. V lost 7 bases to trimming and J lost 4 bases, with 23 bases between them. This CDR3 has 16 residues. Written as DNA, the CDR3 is TGCGCCAGCCACTCCCTAAACGGGGGCGCGGGCACTGAAGCTTTCTTT. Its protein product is CASHSLNGGAGTEAFF.

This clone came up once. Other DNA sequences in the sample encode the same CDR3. In DNA form, the CDR3 reads TGTGCCAGCAGCTTAGGGCTAGCGGGAGTCGCAGATACGCAGTATTTT. It codes for CASSLGLAGVADTQYF. The chain joins TRBV7-3 to TRBJ2-3; the match to TRBD2 covers 10 bases. Losses at the gene ends were 2 bases for V and 4 bases for J; bases not matched to a gene: 6. Germline loops: CDR1 SGHTA, CDR2 FQGTGA. This CDR3 region has 16 residues.

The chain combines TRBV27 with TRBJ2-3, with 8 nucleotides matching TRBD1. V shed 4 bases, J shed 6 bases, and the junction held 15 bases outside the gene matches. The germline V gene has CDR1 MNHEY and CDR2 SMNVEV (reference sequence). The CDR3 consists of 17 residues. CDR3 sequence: CASSSRGSRQGLDTQYF. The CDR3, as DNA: TGTGCCAGCAGTTCCCGAGGGTCCCGACAGGGGCTCGATACGCAGTATTTT.

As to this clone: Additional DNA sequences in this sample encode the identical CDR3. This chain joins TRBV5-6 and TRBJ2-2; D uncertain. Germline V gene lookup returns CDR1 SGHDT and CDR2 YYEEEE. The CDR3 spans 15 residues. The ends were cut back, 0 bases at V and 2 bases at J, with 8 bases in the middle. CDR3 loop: CASSLGSGNTGELFF. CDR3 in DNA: TGTGCCAGCAGCTTGGGGAGTGGAAACACCGGGGAGCTGTTTTTT. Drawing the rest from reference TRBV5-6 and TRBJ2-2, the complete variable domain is DAGVTQSPTHLIKTRGQQVTLRCSPKSGHDTVSWYQQALGQGPQFIFQYYEEEERQRGNFPDRFSGHQFPNYSSELNVNALLLGDSALYLCASSLGSGNTGELFFGEGSRLTVL.